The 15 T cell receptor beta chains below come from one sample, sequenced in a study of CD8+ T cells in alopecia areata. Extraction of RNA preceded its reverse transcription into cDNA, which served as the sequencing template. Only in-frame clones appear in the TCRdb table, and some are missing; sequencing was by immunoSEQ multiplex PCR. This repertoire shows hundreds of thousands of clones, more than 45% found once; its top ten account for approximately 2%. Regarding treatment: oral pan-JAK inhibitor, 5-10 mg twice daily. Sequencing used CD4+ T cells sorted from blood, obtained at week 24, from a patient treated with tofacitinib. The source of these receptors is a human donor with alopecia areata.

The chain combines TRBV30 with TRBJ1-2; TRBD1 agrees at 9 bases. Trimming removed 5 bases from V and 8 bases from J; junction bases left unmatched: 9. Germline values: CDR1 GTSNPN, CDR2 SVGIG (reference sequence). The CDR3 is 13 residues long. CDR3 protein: CAWRDEGTGGYTF. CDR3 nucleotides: TGTGCCTGGCGGGACGAAGGGACAGGGGGCTACACCTTC.

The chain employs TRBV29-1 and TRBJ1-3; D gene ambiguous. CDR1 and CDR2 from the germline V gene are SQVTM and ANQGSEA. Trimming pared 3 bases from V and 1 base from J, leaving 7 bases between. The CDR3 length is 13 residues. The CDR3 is CSVDWGSGNTIYF. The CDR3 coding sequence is TGCAGCGTTGACTGGGGATCTGGAAACACCATATATTTT.

CDR3 region: CASSGQPNQPQHF. DNA for the CDR3: TGCGCCAGCAGTGGACAGCCCAATCAGCCCCAGCATTTT. The chain links TRBV10-2 to TRBJ1-5, with D perhaps matching TRBD1 (5 bases). Germline assignment: CDR1 WSHSY and CDR2 SAAADI. V gave up 4 bases and J gave up 3 bases, with 7 bases separating them. The CDR3 consists of 13 residues.

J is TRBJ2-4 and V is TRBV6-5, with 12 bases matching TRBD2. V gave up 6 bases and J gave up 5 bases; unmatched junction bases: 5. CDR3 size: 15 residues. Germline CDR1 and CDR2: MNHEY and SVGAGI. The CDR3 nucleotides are TGTGCCAGCAGGGCTAGCGGGGGGGCGCAAAACATTCAGTACTTC. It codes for CASRASGGAQNIQYF.

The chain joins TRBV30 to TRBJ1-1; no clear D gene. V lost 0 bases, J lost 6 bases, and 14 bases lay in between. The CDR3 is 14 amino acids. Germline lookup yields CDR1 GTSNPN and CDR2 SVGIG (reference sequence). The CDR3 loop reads CAWSVGIQQPEAFF. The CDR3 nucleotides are TGTGCCTGGAGTGTAGGTATTCAACAGCCTGAAGCTTTCTTT.

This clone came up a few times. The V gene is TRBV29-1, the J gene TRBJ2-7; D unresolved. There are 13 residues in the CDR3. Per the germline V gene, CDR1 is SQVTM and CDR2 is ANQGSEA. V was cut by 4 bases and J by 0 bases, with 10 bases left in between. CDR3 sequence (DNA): TGCAGCGTTGCCGGAACGAGCTCCTACGAGCAGTACTTC. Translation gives CSVAGTSSYEQYF.

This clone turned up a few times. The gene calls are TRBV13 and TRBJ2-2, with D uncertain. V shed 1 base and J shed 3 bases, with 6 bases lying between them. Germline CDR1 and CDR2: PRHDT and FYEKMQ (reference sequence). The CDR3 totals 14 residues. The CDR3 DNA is TGTGCCAGCAGCTTAGCGAGATACACCGGGGAGCTGTTTTTT. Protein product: CASSLARYTGELFF.

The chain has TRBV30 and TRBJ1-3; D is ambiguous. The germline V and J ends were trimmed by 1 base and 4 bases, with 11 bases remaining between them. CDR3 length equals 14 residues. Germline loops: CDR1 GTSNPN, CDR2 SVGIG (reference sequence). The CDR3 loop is CAWSDPLGGNTIYF. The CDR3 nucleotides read TGTGCCTGGAGTGACCCCCTAGGGGGAAACACCATATATTTT.

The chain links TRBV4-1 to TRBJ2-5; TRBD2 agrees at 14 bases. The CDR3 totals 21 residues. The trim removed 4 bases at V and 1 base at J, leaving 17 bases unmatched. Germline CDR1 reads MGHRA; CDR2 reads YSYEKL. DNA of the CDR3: TGCGCCAGCAGCCGGACCTGGACTAGCGGGGGGCCTGGGGGAGGCCAAGAGACCCAGTACTTC. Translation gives CASSRTWTSGGPGGGQETQYF.

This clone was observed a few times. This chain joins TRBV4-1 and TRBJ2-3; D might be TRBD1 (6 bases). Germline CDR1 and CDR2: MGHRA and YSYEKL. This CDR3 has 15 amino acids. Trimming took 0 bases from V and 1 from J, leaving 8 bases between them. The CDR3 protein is CASSQEWTGTDTQYF. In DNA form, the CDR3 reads TGCGCCAGCAGCCAAGAATGGACAGGCACAGATACGCAGTATTTT.

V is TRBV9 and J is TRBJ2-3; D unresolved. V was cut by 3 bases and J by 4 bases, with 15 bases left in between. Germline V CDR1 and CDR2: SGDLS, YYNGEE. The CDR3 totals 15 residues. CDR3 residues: CASSAALPRSDTQYF. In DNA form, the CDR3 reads TGTGCCAGCAGCGCAGCCCTCCCAAGATCAGATACGCAGTATTTT. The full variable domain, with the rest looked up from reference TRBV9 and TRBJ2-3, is DSGVTQTPKHLITATGQRVTLRCSPRSGDLSVYWYQQSLDQGLQFLIQYYNGEERAKGNILERFSAQQFPDLHSELNLSSLELGDSALYFCASSAALPRSDTQYFGPGTRLTVL.

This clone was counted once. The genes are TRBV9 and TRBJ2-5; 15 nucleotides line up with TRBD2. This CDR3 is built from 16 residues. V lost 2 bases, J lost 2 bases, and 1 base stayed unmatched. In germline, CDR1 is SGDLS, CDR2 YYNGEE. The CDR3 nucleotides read TGTGCCAGCAGCGTGGGGACTAGCGGGGGGCAAGAGACCCAGTACTTC. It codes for CASSVGTSGGQETQYF.

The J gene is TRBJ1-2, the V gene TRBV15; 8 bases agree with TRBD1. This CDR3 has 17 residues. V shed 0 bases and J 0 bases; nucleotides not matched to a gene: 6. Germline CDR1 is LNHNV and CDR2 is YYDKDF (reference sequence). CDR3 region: CATSRDPGQGSNYGYTF. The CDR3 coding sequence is TGTGCCACCAGCAGAGATCCCGGACAGGGCTCTAACTATGGCTACACCTTC. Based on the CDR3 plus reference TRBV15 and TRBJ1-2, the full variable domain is DAMVIQNPRYQVTQFGKPVTLSCSQTLNHNVMYWYQQKSSQAPKLLFHYYDKDFNNEADTPDNFQSRRPNTSFCFLDIRSPGLGDTAMYLCATSRDPGQGSNYGYTFGSGTRLTVV.

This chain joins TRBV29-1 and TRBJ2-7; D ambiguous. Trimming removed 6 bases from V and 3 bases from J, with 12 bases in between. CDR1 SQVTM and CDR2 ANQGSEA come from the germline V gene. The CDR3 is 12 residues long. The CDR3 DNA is TGCAGCGTCCCAGCGACGGGCTACGAGCAGTACTTC. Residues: CSVPATGYEQYF.

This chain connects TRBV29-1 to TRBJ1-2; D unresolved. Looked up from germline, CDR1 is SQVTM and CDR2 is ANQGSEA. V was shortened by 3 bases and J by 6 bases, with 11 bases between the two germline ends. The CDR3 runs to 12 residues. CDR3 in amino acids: CSVDLGWDGYTF. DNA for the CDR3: TGCAGCGTTGATTTGGGGTGGGATGGCTACACCTTC.